This T cell receptor (beta chain) was identified during a study of regulatory T cells in long-lasting Graves disease. General study results and limits: When disease was persistent, TRBV28, TRBJ1-2 and TRBJ2-5 were the favored segments.

Germline CDR1 and CDR2: SQVTM and ANQGSEA. The CDR3 is made up of 14 amino acids. Deletions cut 1 base from V and 2 bases from J, with 8 bases between. Time point described: persistent/refractory GD, antithyroid drugs over 5 years with positive TRAb. The TCR library was prepared using RNA isolated from PBMCs. On this clonotype: Its antigen remains unidentified. Given the absence of the conserved phenylalanine or tryptophan at the CDR3 end, a read error is likely.

Arm-PCR with iRepertoire HTBI primers amplified the CDR3 regions for these TCR beta libraries. TCRdb analysed the multiplex PCR reads with MiXCR anew, one entry per CDR3 protein. This sample carries a few hundred thousand distinct CDR3 sequences, roughly 24% of them seen once, and the ten largest clones take about 27%. This receptor was taken from a woman in her thirties or forties with Graves disease. The material was peripheral blood mononuclear cells (PBMCs), obtained when the disease was refractory, from a patient treated with antithyroid drugs. V and J are TRBV29-1 and TRBJ2-2; D gene uncertain. CDR3 sequence: CSVEGTLNTGELFY. The CDR3 DNA reads TGCAGCGTTGAAGGGACGTTAAACACCGGGGAGCTGTTTTAT.